This T cell receptor beta chain was sequenced for a study of T cells in Graves' hyperthyroidism and ophthalmopathy. The study's findings and limits: Separating ophthalmopathy from stable hyperthyroidism was achieved by a 13 V-J model.

Patients having uncontrolled infection, another autoimmune disease, pregnancy or lactation were not included. The investigators amplified TCR beta CDR3 regions from RNA transcripts. First-round RT-PCR of the TCR CDR3 relied on the HTBI primer set. From the multiplex PCR reads, TCRdb called clonotypes with MiXCR, one entry per CDR3 protein. The sample yields over 500,000 distinct CDR3 sequences, 17% seen once. This clonotype was detected a few times. The target antigen is unknown. The germline gene is not matched at one end of the junction; a read error may be the cause. Specimen: blood. The TCR was taken from a woman between 18 and 29 years old with Graves' ophthalmopathy.

CDR3 in amino acids: CANSLGGQDQPQHF. Here the CDR3 DNA reads TGTGCCAACAGCTTGGGGGGGCAGGATCAGCCCCAGCATTTT. The J gene is TRBJ1-5, the V gene TRBV7-8; D is perhaps TRBD1 (6 bases). Germline-derived CDR1 and CDR2 are SGHVS and FQNEAQ. The CDR3 is made up of 14 amino acids.